Presented here are 12 T cell receptor beta chains from one specimen sequenced in a study of cytomegalovirus exposure and HLA in healthy donors. Researchers ran the PCR with 60 Vbeta and 13 Jbeta primers. Sequencing used immunoSEQ multiplex PCR; TCRdb keeps in-frame clones, though not all of them. Counted here are 150,000 to 200,000 clones, approximately 84% occurring once; the ten biggest clones make up approximately 0.23%. Sequenced material: PBMCs. The receptors were gathered from a girl in the first two years of life in good health and CMV-seronegative.

This clone appeared once. J is TRBJ2-7 and V is TRBV4-1; D is possibly TRBD1 (6 bases). Trimming pared 1 base from V and 3 bases from J, leaving 10 bases between. Germline CDR1 reads MGHRA; CDR2 reads YSYEKL. The CDR3 has 14 residues. DNA for the CDR3: TGCGCCAGCAGCCAAGTAGTACAGGGCTACGAGCAGTACTTC. Its protein is CASSQVVQGYEQYF.

The chain is built from TRBV2 and TRBJ2-4; no clear D. CDR3 length: 12 residues. Trimming left V 2 bases short and J 10 bases short, with 9 bases between. Germline CDR1 is SNHLY and CDR2 is FYNNEI. The CDR3 spells CASSEYTDIQYF. Written as DNA, the CDR3 is TGTGCCAGCAGTGAATACACAGATATTCAGTACTTC.

The chain joins TRBV9 to TRBJ2-3; D unresolved. V shed 4 bases and J shed 1 base, with 13 bases lying between them. CDR3 length: 15 residues. Germline CDR1 is SGDLS and CDR2 is YYNGEE. The CDR3 bases are TGTGCCAGCAGCTTCAGGTTTTTCGGCACAGATACGCAGTATTTT. Residues: CASSFRFFGTDTQYF.

The chain has TRBV4-2 and TRBJ2-3; 13 bases are shared with TRBD2. Germline values: CDR1 LGHNA, CDR2 YNFKEQ. V shed 2 bases and J 0 bases; nucleotides not matched to a gene: 11. The CDR3 is 20 residues long. The CDR3 loop is CASSQLRLAGGPSSTDTQYF. In DNA form, the CDR3 reads TGTGCCAGCAGCCAACTAAGACTAGCGGGGGGACCATCTAGCACAGATACGCAGTATTTT.

The rearrangement joins TRBV5-4 to TRBJ2-7; 7 bases are a match to TRBD1. V trimming: 4 bases; J trimming: 5 bases; junction bases outside the gene matches: 9. Germline V lookup: CDR1 SGHNT, CDR2 YYREEE (reference sequence). This CDR3 is 14 amino acids long. The CDR3 loop is CASSGRDSFHEQYF. CDR3 in DNA: TGTGCCAGCAGCGGCCGGGACAGTTTCCACGAGCAGTACTTC.

The rearrangement joins TRBV9 to TRBJ2-1; D is undetermined. This CDR3 has 15 amino acids. Deletions cut 0 bases from V and 0 bases from J, with 7 bases between. Germline V lookup: CDR1 SGDLS, CDR2 YYNGEE. In DNA form, the CDR3 reads TGTGCCAGCAGCGTAGATAGTCCCTCCTACAATGAGCAGTTCTTC. This encodes CASSVDSPSYNEQFF.

The rearrangement joins TRBV7-2 to TRBJ1-2; 8 positions match TRBD1. V was pared by 3 bases and J by 4 bases, with 7 bases of the junction left unmatched. This CDR3 has 15 amino acids. CDR1 and CDR2 (germline): SGHTA, FQGNSA. In DNA form, the CDR3 reads TGTGCCAGCAGCTTGACAGGGGCCCTTCTCTATGGCTACACCTTC. Amino acids: CASSLTGALLYGYTF. Full variable domain (missing parts from reference TRBV7-2 and TRBJ1-2): GAGVSQSPSNKVTEKGKDVELRCDPISGHTALYWYRQSLGQGLEFLIYFQGNSAPDKSGLPSDRFSAERTGGSVSTLTIQRTQQEDSAVYLCASSLTGALLYGYTFGSGTRLTVV.

The chain has TRBV5-6 and TRBJ2-7, with 11 bases identical to TRBD1. The CDR3 is made up of 14 amino acids. CDR1 is SGHDT, CDR2 YYEEEE, per germline. V lost 4 bases, J lost 5 bases, and 5 bases stayed unmatched. This CDR3 reads CASSARTGGDEQYF. The DNA of the CDR3 is TGTGCCAGCAGCGCGAGGACAGGGGGCGACGAGCAGTACTTC.

This chain links TRBV4-1 with TRBJ1-2; 8 nucleotides agree with TRBD1. V dropped 2 bases and J dropped 2; count of bases not matched to a gene: 7. CDR1 and CDR2 from the germline V gene are MGHRA and YSYEKL. The CDR3 totals 16 residues. The CDR3 DNA is TGCGCCAGCAGCCAACACCCCCGGGACAGGAACTATGGCTACACCTTC. Amino acid sequence: CASSQHPRDRNYGYTF.

V is TRBV4-2 and J is TRBJ2-3; the match to TRBD2 covers 11 bases. The ends lost 0 bases at V and 2 bases at J; junction bases unmatched: 4. This CDR3 contains 17 residues. CDR1 LGHNA and CDR2 YNFKEQ come from the germline V gene. CDR3 sequence (DNA): TGTGCCAGCAGCCAAGACCTAGCGGGGGGAATCACAGATACGCAGTATTTT. It translates to CASSQDLAGGITDTQYF.

The chain combines TRBV2 with TRBJ2-1; unclear D gene. V was trimmed by 3 bases and J by 10 bases, leaving 7 bases between them. Germline V gene data show CDR1 as SNHLY and CDR2 as FYNNEI. The CDR3 has 11 amino acids. The CDR3: CASSDLREQFF. The DNA for the CDR3 is TGTGCCAGCAGTGACCTCAGAGAGCAGTTCTTC.

This clone was counted once. The J gene is TRBJ2-7, the V gene TRBV27; no firm D call. The germline V gene has CDR1 MNHEY and CDR2 SMNVEV (reference sequence). The CDR3 loop spans 13 amino acids. The ends were cut back, 3 bases at V and 2 bases at J, with 8 bases in the middle. CDR3: CASSFSSPYEQYF. Written as DNA, the CDR3 is TGTGCCAGCAGTTTCAGTTCCCCCTACGAGCAGTACTTC.